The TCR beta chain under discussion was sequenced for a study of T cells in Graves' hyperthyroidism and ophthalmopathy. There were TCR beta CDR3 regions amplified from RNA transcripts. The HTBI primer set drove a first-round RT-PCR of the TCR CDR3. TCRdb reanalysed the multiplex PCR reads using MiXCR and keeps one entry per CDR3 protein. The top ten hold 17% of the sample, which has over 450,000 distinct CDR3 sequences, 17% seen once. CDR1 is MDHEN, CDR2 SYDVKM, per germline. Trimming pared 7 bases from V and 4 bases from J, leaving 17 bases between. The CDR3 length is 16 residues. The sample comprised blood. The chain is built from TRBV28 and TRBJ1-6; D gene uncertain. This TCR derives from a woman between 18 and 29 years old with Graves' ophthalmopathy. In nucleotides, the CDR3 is TGTGCCAGCACCCCTTTTGGCGGGAGGTATAATTCACCCCTCCACTTT. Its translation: CASTPFGGRYNSPLHF.